These 18 T cell receptor beta chains were all obtained from the same sample, sequenced in a study of tissue T cells after allogeneic stem cell transplantation. Repertoires were generated with immunoSEQ multiplex PCR, while TCRdb's copy carries only in-frame clones and drops some. The data contain 25,000 to 30,000 clones, 85% of them singletons. This specimen consisted of blood, obtained before transplantation. Receptors were obtained from a woman aged 18-49 years who later had graft-versus-host disease after an allogeneic stem cell transplant.

The V and J genes are TRBV5-4 and TRBJ2-5; either TRBD1 or TRBD2 may supply D (5 bases each). V dropped 0 bases and J dropped 3 bases, with 9 bases sitting between them. The CDR3 is 14 amino acids. Per the germline V gene, CDR1 is SGHNT and CDR2 is YYREEE (reference sequence). In DNA form, the CDR3 reads TGTGCCAGCAGCTTGGGGGTGGGGGAAGAGACCCAGTACTTC. Translation: CASSLGVGEETQYF.

The rearrangement uses TRBV6-2 or TRBV6-3 and TRBJ2-1; no clear D. CDR1 and CDR2 (germline): MNHEY, SVGEGT. V lost 0 bases and J 10 bases, leaving 10 bases between the germline ends. The length of the CDR3 is 13 residues. The CDR3 protein is CASSYSFNLEQFF. The CDR3 DNA reads as TGTGCCAGCAGTTACTCGTTCAATTTGGAGCAGTTCTTC.

The chain carries TRBV15 and TRBJ1-1; D unresolved. V lost 0 bases and J lost 1, with 12 bases in between. The V gene's germline CDR1 is LNHNV and CDR2 YYDKDF (reference sequence). The CDR3 is 16 amino acids. In DNA, the CDR3 is TGTGCCACCAGCAGAGATCTCCCAGGACGGAACACTGAAGCTTTCTTT. Residues: CATSRDLPGRNTEAFF.

The gene calls are TRBV15 and TRBJ1-4; 9 bases map to TRBD1. The J segment lost 5 bases and the V segment lost 3 bases, leaving 7 bases of the junction unmatched. Germline-derived CDR1 and CDR2 are LNHNV and YYDKDF (reference sequence). This CDR3 contains 16 residues. The CDR3 DNA reads TGTGCCACCAGCAGGGACAGGGGTGTTATAAATGAAAAACTGTTTTTT. Protein sequence: CATSRDRGVINEKLFF.

The V gene is TRBV4-1, the J gene TRBJ2-5, with 7 bases matching TRBD2. Losses at the gene ends were 4 bases for V and 4 bases for J; bases not matched to a gene: 12. Germline values: CDR1 MGHRA, CDR2 YSYEKL. The CDR3 has 16 amino acids. CDR3 DNA: TGCGCCAGCAGCCGCAGGGAGGGTGGGCACGGAGAGACCCAGTACTTC. Protein: CASSRREGGHGETQYF.

V gene TRBV27 combines with J gene TRBJ2-1; 8 bases line up with TRBD1. Germline V lookup: CDR1 MNHEY, CDR2 SMNVEV (reference sequence). The CDR3 extends over 16 amino acids. V shed 6 bases, J shed 2 bases, and the junction held 9 bases outside the gene matches. The CDR3 reads CASSRTTGETYNEQFF. As DNA, the CDR3 is TGTGCCAGCAGCCGCACGACAGGGGAGACCTACAATGAGCAGTTCTTC.

The chain uses TRBV10-2 and TRBJ2-7, with a tentative D call TRBD1 (5 bases). Per the germline V gene, CDR1 is WSHSY and CDR2 is SAAADI. This CDR3 has 11 residues. Trimming pared 6 bases from V and 3 bases from J, leaving 6 bases between. The CDR3 spells CASRDNYEQYF. The CDR3 DNA is TGCGCCAGCAGGGACAACTACGAGCAGTACTTC.

The J gene is TRBJ1-2, the V gene TRBV13; D not resolved. V shed 8 bases and J shed 7 bases, with 20 bases lying between them. Germline values: CDR1 PRHDT, CDR2 FYEKMQ (reference sequence). This CDR3 has 14 residues. CDR3 in DNA: TGTGCCAGCCTCCAAACCGGGAAGGATCGTGGCTACACCTTC. It encodes CASLQTGKDRGYTF.

The rearrangement joins TRBV27 to TRBJ1-2; 7 nucleotides line up with TRBD1. CDR3 length: 14 residues. V lost 4 bases, J lost 2 bases, and 4 bases stayed unmatched. Germline CDR1 MNHEY, CDR2 SMNVEV (reference sequence). The CDR3 DNA reads as TGTGCCAGCAGTTACGACAGGGCCAACTATGGCTACACCTTC. It yields the protein CASSYDRANYGYTF.

The chain couples TRBV6-2 or TRBV6-3 to TRBJ2-7; D ambiguous. The CDR3 runs 16 residues. Trimming cost V 3 bases and J 6 bases, with 21 bases left between them. The germline V gene has CDR1 MNHEY and CDR2 SVGEGT. As DNA, the CDR3 is TGTGCCAGCAGTTATGTTCCCGGGCCCGACCTGGCCGAGCAGTACTTC. Translation gives CASSYVPGPDLAEQYF.

By sample share, this clone is medium-sized (0.01 to 0.1%). The V and J genes are TRBV6-4 and TRBJ1-6; 8 nucleotides line up with TRBD1. V dropped 6 bases and J dropped 9; count of bases not matched to a gene: 7. The germline V gene encodes CDR1 MRHNA and CDR2 SNTAGT. The CDR3 runs 14 residues. The CDR3 spells CASRPGQGFSPLHF. The CDR3 bases are TGTGCCAGCAGACCAGGACAGGGCTTTTCACCCCTCCACTTT.

The rearrangement links TRBV30 to TRBJ1-4, with a tentative D call TRBD1 (6 bases). Germline V gene data show CDR1 as GTSNPN and CDR2 as SVGIG (reference sequence). V lost 5 bases to trimming and J lost 8 bases, with 9 bases between them. There are 11 residues in the CDR3. CDR3 region: CAWGGQEKLFF. The CDR3 DNA sequence: TGTGCCTGGGGTGGACAGGAAAAACTGTTTTTT.

The chain couples TRBV4-1 to TRBJ2-7; 7 bases align to TRBD1. In germline, CDR1 is MGHRA, CDR2 YSYEKL. V was clipped by 4 bases and J by 5 bases; unmatched bases: 5. This CDR3 contains 13 residues. The CDR3 sequence: CASSPRTGDEQYF. In nucleotides, the CDR3 is TGCGCCAGCAGCCCCCGGACAGGAGACGAGCAGTACTTC.

This rearrangement joins TRBV27 to TRBJ2-1; either TRBD1 or TRBD2 may fit D (5 bases each). With 6 bases removed from V and 5 bases from J, the gap between germline ends came to 17 bases. Germline lookup yields CDR1 MNHEY and CDR2 SMNVEV (reference sequence). The CDR3 loop spans 15 amino acids. The CDR3 region is CASSLSWGNDNEQFF. In nucleotides, the CDR3 is TGTGCCAGCAGCTTGAGCTGGGGGAATGACAATGAGCAGTTCTTC.

J is TRBJ1-1 and V is TRBV19; possibly TRBD1 for D (6 bases). Between the trimmed V and J ends, which lost 3 bases and 3 bases, there was a span of 11 bases. Looked up from germline, CDR1 is LNHDA and CDR2 is SQIVND (reference sequence). This CDR3 region has 14 residues. CDR3 region: CASSIRGGDTEAFF. As DNA, the CDR3 is TGTGCCAGTAGTATCAGGGGAGGGGACACTGAAGCTTTCTTT.

The chain carries TRBV9 and TRBJ2-1; D uncertain. Germline V CDR1 and CDR2: SGDLS, YYNGEE. The CDR3 covers 12 residues. V lost 1 base, J lost 5 bases, and 4 bases lay in between. CDR3 coding DNA: TGTGCCAGCAGCGTACGGGACAATGAGCAGTTCTTC. It is translated as CASSVRDNEQFF.

This chain connects TRBV5-4 to TRBJ1-1; 7 positions match TRBD1. Looked up from germline, CDR1 is SGHNT and CDR2 is YYREEE (reference sequence). The CDR3 has 16 amino acids. Trimming at V came to 4 bases and at J to 8 bases, leaving 17 bases not matched to a gene. The DNA of the CDR3 is TGTGCCAGCAGCCCCGAAGGGGGAAGGGGGCCTGGAGAAGCTTTCTTT. Translated: CASSPEGGRGPGEAFF.

This chain joins TRBV27 and TRBJ2-7; D is unclear. CDR1 is MNHEY, CDR2 SMNVEV, per germline (reference sequence). V lost 3 bases to trimming and J lost 1 base, with 10 bases between them. This CDR3 is built from 14 residues. CDR3 bases: TGTGCCAGCAGTTTTCGAGCCAGTTCCTACGAGCAGTACTTC. The encoded protein is CASSFRASSYEQYF.